Listed below are T cell receptor beta chains from one sample, sequenced in a study of control samples from healthy donors and cancer patients. This table comes from immunoSEQ multiplex PCR, and its TCRdb copy is limited to in-frame clones, with some not included. The data contain 400,000 to 500,000 clones, 75% to 95% of them singletons. The sample was PBMCs. Source of these receptors: a man aged 40-50 years with head and neck cancer. CDR3s include the opening cysteine and the closing phenylalanine or tryptophan. The D gene is left open where the match is weak. Not all rows give a size; the values are once, few, many and, for expanded clones, a class.

J gene: TRBJ2-1
D gene: TRBD2
clone size: .
V gene: TRBV6-6
CDR3 protein: CASSRRATSGSYNEQFF
CDR3 DNA: TGTGCCAGCAGCCGACGTGCGACTAGCGGGAGCTACAATGAGCAGTTCTTC

J gene: TRBJ2-5
D gene: .
clone size: .
V gene: TRBV6-5
CDR3 protein: CASSPRSPQETQYF
CDR3 DNA: TGTGCCAGCAGCCCACGGAGCCCCCAAGAGACCCAGTACTTC

J gene: TRBJ2-7
D gene: TRBD2
clone size: .
V gene: TRBV11-2
CDR3 protein: CASSPSGLATGEQYF
CDR3 DNA: TGTGCCAGCAGCCCGTCGGGACTAGCAACGGGCGAGCAGTACTTC

J gene: TRBJ2-1
D gene: TRBD2
clone size: .
V gene: TRBV7-9
CDR3 protein: CASSSSGAQYNEQFF
CDR3 DNA: TGTGCCAGCAGCTCTAGCGGGGCACAGTACAATGAGCAGTTCTTC

J gene: TRBJ1-3
D gene: TRBD1
clone size: .
V gene: TRBV19
CDR3 protein: CASITKQGSGGNTIYF
CDR3 DNA: TGTGCCAGTATCACCAAACAGGGGAGTGGTGGAAACACCATATATTTT

J gene: TRBJ2-2
D gene: .
clone size: .
V gene: TRBV2
CDR3 protein: CASRGASGELFF
CDR3 DNA: TGTGCCAGCAGGGGGGCTTCCGGGGAGCTGTTTTTT

J gene: TRBJ2-7
D gene: .
clone size: .
V gene: TRBV4-2
CDR3 protein: CASKLQGGGGGRDYEQYF
CDR3 DNA: TGTGCCAGCAAACTACAGGGAGGGGGCGGAGGAAGAGATTACGAGCAGTACTTC

J gene: TRBJ1-2
D gene: .
clone size: .
V gene: TRBV11-2
CDR3 protein: CASGRVAYGYTF
CDR3 DNA: TGTGCCAGTGGAAGGGTGGCCTATGGCTACACCTTC

J gene: TRBJ2-7
D gene: .
clone size: .
V gene: TRBV6-5
CDR3 protein: CASSSGERREQYF
CDR3 DNA: TGTGCCAGCAGTTCCGGGGAAAGGCGGGAGCAGTACTTC

J gene: TRBJ2-7
D gene: .
clone size: .
V gene: TRBV27
CDR3 protein: CASSPPGRYEQYF
CDR3 DNA: TGTGCCAGCAGTCCCCCCGGACGATACGAGCAGTACTTC

J gene: TRBJ2-2
D gene: TRBD2
clone size: .
V gene: TRBV5-1
CDR3 protein: CASSPRLAGNTGELFF
CDR3 DNA: TGCGCCAGCAGCCCCCGGCTAGCGGGGAACACCGGGGAGCTGTTTTTT

J gene: TRBJ2-2
D gene: .
clone size: .
V gene: TRBV5-4
CDR3 protein: CASSLDPEPNTGELFF
CDR3 DNA: TGTGCCAGCAGCTTGGATCCCGAACCGAACACCGGGGAGCTGTTTTTT

J gene: TRBJ1-1
D gene: TRBD1
clone size: .
V gene: TRBV7-8
CDR3 protein: CASSPGTGGTEAFF
CDR3 DNA: TGTGCCAGCAGCCCAGGGACAGGCGGCACTGAAGCTTTCTTT

J gene: TRBJ1-5
D gene: .
clone size: .
V gene: TRBV5-1
CDR3 protein: CASSLTGFSNQPQHF
CDR3 DNA: TGCGCCAGCAGCTTAACAGGGTTTAGCAATCAGCCCCAGCATTTT

J gene: TRBJ2-1
D gene: TRBD1
clone size: .
V gene: TRBV24-1
CDR3 protein: CATSETGGSEQFF
CDR3 DNA: TGTGCCACCAGTGAAACAGGGGGCTCTGAGCAGTTCTTC

J gene: TRBJ1-5
D gene: .
clone size: once
V gene: TRBV10-1
CDR3 protein: CAKPMRQPQHF
CDR3 DNA: TGCGCCAAACCGATGCGGCAGCCCCAGCATTTT

J gene: TRBJ2-7
D gene: TRBD1
clone size: .
V gene: TRBV5-1
CDR3 protein: CASSLGARGTGASYEQYF
CDR3 DNA: TGCGCCAGCAGCTTGGGAGCCCGGGGGACAGGGGCTTCCTACGAGCAGTACTTC

J gene: TRBJ2-3
D gene: TRBD2
clone size: .
V gene: TRBV28
CDR3 protein: CASSLSTSARGDTQYF
CDR3 DNA: TGTGCCAGCAGTTTATCCACTAGCGCTAGAGGAGATACGCAGTATTTT

J gene: TRBJ2-2
D gene: .
clone size: .
V gene: TRBV29-1
CDR3 protein: CSVRGDTGELFF
CDR3 DNA: TGCAGCGTTAGAGGGGACACCGGGGAGCTGTTTTTT

J gene: TRBJ1-1
D gene: .
clone size: once
V gene: TRBV7-9
CDR3 protein: CASSHEVREAFF
CDR3 DNA: TGTGCCAGCAGCCACGAGGTCAGGGAAGCTTTCTTT

J gene: TRBJ2-7
D gene: .
clone size: .
V gene: TRBV19
CDR3 protein: CASSMGLRTYEQYF
CDR3 DNA: TGTGCCAGTAGTATGGGACTCCGAACCTACGAGCAGTACTTC

J gene: TRBJ1-1
D gene: .
clone size: .
V gene: TRBV9
CDR3 protein: CASSVVAAANTEAFF
CDR3 DNA: TGTGCCAGCAGCGTAGTTGCTGCCGCGAACACTGAAGCTTTCTTT

J gene: TRBJ2-7
D gene: TRBD1
clone size: .
V gene: TRBV28
CDR3 protein: CASSSGDSFYEQYF
CDR3 DNA: TGTGCCAGCTCCTCTGGGGACAGCTTCTACGAGCAGTACTTC

J gene: TRBJ2-2
D gene: TRBD2
clone size: .
V gene: TRBV28
CDR3 protein: CASSLKTSGRVGELFF
CDR3 DNA: TGTGCCAGCAGTTTGAAGACTAGCGGGAGGGTCGGGGAGCTGTTTTTT

J gene: TRBJ2-7
D gene: .
clone size: once
V gene: TRBV7-9
CDR3 protein: CASSLGYSSGEYEQYF
CDR3 DNA: TGTGCCAGCAGCTTAGGGTACTCGTCCGGGGAATACGAGCAGTACTTC

J gene: TRBJ1-2
D gene: TRBD1
clone size: .
V gene: TRBV9
CDR3 protein: CASSGSGTGGGYGYTF
CDR3 DNA: TGTGCCAGCAGCGGCTCCGGGACAGGGGGCGGCTATGGCTACACCTTC

J gene: TRBJ1-5
D gene: TRBD1
clone size: once
V gene: TRBV28
CDR3 protein: CASRSTGATQPQHF
CDR3 DNA: TGTGCCAGCAGATCAACAGGGGCCACTCAGCCCCAGCATTTT

J gene: TRBJ2-1
D gene: .
clone size: .
V gene: TRBV7-8
CDR3 protein: CASSLGPFDDNEQFF
CDR3 DNA: TGTGCCAGCAGCTTAGGACCGTTCGACGACAATGAGCAGTTCTTC

J gene: TRBJ2-1
D gene: .
clone size: .
V gene: TRBV5-1
CDR3 protein: CASTPGPPPDVEQFF
CDR3 DNA: TGCGCCAGCACCCCGGGGCCACCCCCCGATGTAGAGCAGTTCTTC

J gene: TRBJ1-6
D gene: .
clone size: .
V gene: TRBV3-1/TRBV3-2
CDR3 protein: CASGLEGSPLHF
CDR3 DNA: TGTGCCAGCGGACTGGAGGGGTCACCCCTCCACTTT

J gene: TRBJ1-1
D gene: .
clone size: few
V gene: TRBV6-5
CDR3 protein: CASSYSLTGPEEAFF
CDR3 DNA: TGTGCCAGCAGTTACTCTCTGACAGGCCCTGAGGAAGCTTTCTTT

J gene: TRBJ2-3
D gene: .
clone size: few
V gene: TRBV4-1
CDR3 protein: CASSRVRDGGASTDTQYF
CDR3 DNA: TGCGCCAGCAGCCGGGTGCGGGATGGGGGGGCGTCGACAGATACGCAGTATTTT

J gene: TRBJ1-2
D gene: TRBD1
clone size: .
V gene: TRBV28
CDR3 protein: CASSLEGTVNYGYTF
CDR3 DNA: TGTGCCAGCAGTTTAGAGGGGACAGTTAACTATGGCTACACCTTC

J gene: TRBJ1-3
D gene: .
clone size: .
V gene: TRBV6-5
CDR3 protein: CASKYGQSSGNTIYF
CDR3 DNA: TGTGCCAGCAAATATGGCCAGAGCTCTGGAAACACCATATATTTT

J gene: TRBJ2-1
D gene: .
clone size: .
V gene: TRBV9
CDR3 protein: CASSVGGRGPYNEQFF
CDR3 DNA: TGTGCCAGCAGCGTAGGAGGCAGGGGTCCTTACAATGAGCAGTTCTTC

J gene: TRBJ1-5
D gene: .
clone size: .
V gene: TRBV6-1
CDR3 protein: CASSEASGANQPQHF
CDR3 DNA: TGTGCCAGCAGTGAAGCGTCGGGGGCGAATCAGCCCCAGCATTTT

J gene: TRBJ1-3
D gene: .
clone size: .
V gene: TRBV6-5
CDR3 protein: CASSYDGGNSGNTIYF
CDR3 DNA: TGTGCCAGCAGTTACGATGGGGGGAACTCTGGAAACACCATATATTTT

J gene: TRBJ1-1
D gene: TRBD1
clone size: .
V gene: TRBV5-6
CDR3 protein: CASSTPTGLNTEAFF
CDR3 DNA: TGTGCCAGCAGCACTCCGACAGGGTTGAACACTGAAGCTTTCTTT

J gene: TRBJ2-1
D gene: TRBD2
clone size: .
V gene: TRBV7-2
CDR3 protein: CASSLAGRANEQFF
CDR3 DNA: TGTGCCAGCAGCTTGGCAGGGAGGGCCAATGAGCAGTTCTTC

J gene: TRBJ2-3
D gene: TRBD2
clone size: .
V gene: TRBV7-3
CDR3 protein: CASSRGADTQYF
CDR3 DNA: TGTGCCAGCAGCCGGGGGGCAGATACGCAGTATTTT

J gene: TRBJ1-4
D gene: .
clone size: few
V gene: TRBV4-3
CDR3 protein: CASSPLGAGDEKLFF
CDR3 DNA: TGCGCCAGCAGCCCTCTTGGGGCAGGGGATGAAAAACTGTTTTTT

J gene: TRBJ2-3
D gene: .
clone size: .
V gene: TRBV9
CDR3 protein: CASSAGTPYADTQYF
CDR3 DNA: TGTGCCAGCAGCGCTGGGACGCCGTACGCAGATACGCAGTATTTT

J gene: TRBJ1-2
D gene: .
clone size: .
V gene: TRBV4-1
CDR3 protein: CASSQEGFGYTF
CDR3 DNA: TGCGCCAGCAGCCAAGAGGGATTCGGCTACACCTTC

J gene: TRBJ1-6
D gene: .
clone size: few
V gene: TRBV5-1
CDR3 protein: CASSSRQNNSPLHF
CDR3 DNA: TGCGCCAGCAGCTCACGACAGAATAATTCACCCCTCCACTTT

J gene: TRBJ2-7
D gene: .
clone size: .
V gene: TRBV6-2/TRBV6-3
CDR3 protein: CASSPGEYEQYF
CDR3 DNA: TGTGCCAGCAGTCCAGGGGAGTACGAGCAGTACTTC

J gene: TRBJ2-2
D gene: .
clone size: .
V gene: TRBV6-2/TRBV6-3
CDR3 protein: CASSYGGGELFF
CDR3 DNA: TGTGCCAGCAGTTACGGGGGCGGGGAGCTGTTTTTT

J gene: TRBJ2-3
D gene: TRBD1
clone size: .
V gene: TRBV5-1
CDR3 protein: CASSGGQGVDTQYF
CDR3 DNA: TGCGCCAGCAGCGGCGGGCAGGGGGTCGATACGCAGTATTTT

J gene: TRBJ2-5
D gene: .
clone size: .
V gene: TRBV24-1
CDR3 protein: CATSGGSSETQYF
CDR3 DNA: TGTGCCACCAGTGGCGGCAGTTCGGAGACCCAGTACTTC